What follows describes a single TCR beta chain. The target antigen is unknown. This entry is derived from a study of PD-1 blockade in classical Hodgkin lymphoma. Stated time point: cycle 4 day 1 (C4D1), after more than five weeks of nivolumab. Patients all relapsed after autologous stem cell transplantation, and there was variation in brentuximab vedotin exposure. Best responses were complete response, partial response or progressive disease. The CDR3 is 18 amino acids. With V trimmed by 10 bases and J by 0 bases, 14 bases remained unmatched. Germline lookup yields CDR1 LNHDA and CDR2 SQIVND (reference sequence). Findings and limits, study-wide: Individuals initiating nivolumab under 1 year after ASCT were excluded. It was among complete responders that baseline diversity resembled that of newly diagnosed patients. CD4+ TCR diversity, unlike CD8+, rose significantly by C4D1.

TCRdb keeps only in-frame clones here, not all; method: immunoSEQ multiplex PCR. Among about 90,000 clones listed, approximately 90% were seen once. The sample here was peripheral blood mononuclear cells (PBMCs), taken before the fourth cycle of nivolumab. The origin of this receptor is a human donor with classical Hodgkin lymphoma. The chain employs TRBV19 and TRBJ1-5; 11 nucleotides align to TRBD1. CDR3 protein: CATAPGQGVQYSNQPQHF. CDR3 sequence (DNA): TGTGCCACCGCCCCGGGACAGGGGGTACAGTATAGCAATCAGCCCCAGCATTTT.